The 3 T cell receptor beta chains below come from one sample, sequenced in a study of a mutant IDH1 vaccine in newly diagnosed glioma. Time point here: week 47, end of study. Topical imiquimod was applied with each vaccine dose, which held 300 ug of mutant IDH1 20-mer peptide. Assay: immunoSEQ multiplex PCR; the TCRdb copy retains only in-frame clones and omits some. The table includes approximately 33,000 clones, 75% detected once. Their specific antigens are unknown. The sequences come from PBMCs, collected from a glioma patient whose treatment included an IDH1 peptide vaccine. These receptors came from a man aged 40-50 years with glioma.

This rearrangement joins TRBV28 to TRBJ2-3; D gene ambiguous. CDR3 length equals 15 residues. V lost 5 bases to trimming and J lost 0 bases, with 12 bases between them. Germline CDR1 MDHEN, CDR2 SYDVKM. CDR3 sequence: CASSGHGLSTDTQYF. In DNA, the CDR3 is TGTGCCAGCAGTGGCCACGGCCTTAGCACAGATACGCAGTATTTT.

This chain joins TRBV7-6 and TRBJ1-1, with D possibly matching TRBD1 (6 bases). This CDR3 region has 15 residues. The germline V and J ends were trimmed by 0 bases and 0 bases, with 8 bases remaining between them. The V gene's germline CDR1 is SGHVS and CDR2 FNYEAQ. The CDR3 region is CASSLADRLNTEAFF. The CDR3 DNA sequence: TGTGCCAGCAGCTTAGCGGACAGACTGAACACTGAAGCTTTCTTT.

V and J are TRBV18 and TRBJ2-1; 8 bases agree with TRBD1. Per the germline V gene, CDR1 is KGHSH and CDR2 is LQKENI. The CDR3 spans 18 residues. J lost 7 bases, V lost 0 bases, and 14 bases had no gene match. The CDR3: CASSPPPRGPGAMNEQFF. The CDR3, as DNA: TGTGCCAGCTCACCACCGCCCAGGGGGCCGGGGGCGATGAATGAGCAGTTCTTC.